Following are 26 T cell receptor beta chains from one sample sequenced in a study of CD8+CD57+ T cells in acquired aplastic anemia. Profiles of TCR beta VDJ and CDR3 were generated from a genomic DNA template. Using its own MiXCR run on the reads, TCRdb lists one record per CDR3 protein. This table has 150,000 to 200,000 distinct CDR3 sequences, nearly 50% appearing once. CD8+CD57+ cell expansion, shown by flow cytometry, had occurred in the patients selected for sequencing. The sequenced material came from sorted CD4+, CD8+, or CD8+CD57+ T cells (not recorded which) from PBMCs. These receptors were collected from a human donor with aplastic anemia.

This clonotype was seen at least ten times. The chain carries TRBV4-1 and TRBJ2-1; D is perhaps TRBD1 (6 bases). CDR1 and CDR2 (germline): MGHRA, YSYEKL. The CDR3 runs 15 residues. Trimming pared 3 bases from V and 4 bases from J, leaving 13 bases between. CDR3 nucleotide sequence: TGCGCCAGCAGCCATACAGGGAATAGGTACAATGAGCAGTTCTTC. Amino acids: CASSHTGNRYNEQFF.

Ten or more counts support this clonotype. This chain joins TRBV6-1 and TRBJ2-6; D not resolved. The germline V gene encodes CDR1 MNHNS and CDR2 SASEGT. The germline V and J ends were trimmed by 8 bases and 2 bases, with 10 bases remaining between them. This CDR3 comprises 14 residues. CDR3 DNA sequence: TGTGCCAGCTCCGGTAACACTGGGGCCAACGTCCTGACTTTC. Protein product: CASSGNTGANVLTF.

The chain carries TRBV2 and TRBJ2-1; 7 positions match TRBD1. V was pared by 4 bases and J by 5 bases, with 2 bases of the junction left unmatched. The CDR3 has 13 amino acids. Germline CDR1 SNHLY, CDR2 FYNNEI. This chain's CDR3 is CASSAGTDNEQFF. CDR3 DNA: TGTGCCAGCAGTGCCGGGACAGACAATGAGCAGTTCTTC.

The J gene is TRBJ2-7, the V gene TRBV5-8; TRBD1 aligns across 8 bases. Germline V CDR1 and CDR2: SGHTS, YDEGEE. The CDR3 totals 14 residues. The V and J ends lost 5 bases and 5 bases, in that order; junction bases with no gene match: 9. CDR3 protein: CASRLGSGQDEQYF. The CDR3 DNA sequence: TGTGCCAGCAGACTGGGTTCGGGACAGGACGAGCAGTACTTC.

The rearrangement links TRBV3-1 to TRBJ1-2, with 8 positions matching TRBD1. CDR1 is LGHDT and CDR2 is YNNKEL in the germline V gene (reference sequence). The CDR3 sequence is 16 residues long. V lost 0 bases and J lost 5; bases outside the gene matches: 8. CDR3 loop: CASSQDFTGGWYGYTF. CDR3 in DNA: TGTGCCAGCAGCCAAGATTTCACAGGGGGATGGTATGGCTACACCTTC.

This clonotype was recorded many times. The V call is TRBV12-3 or TRBV12-4, the J call TRBJ1-6; no clear D. The CDR3 runs 13 residues. Trimming shortened V by 8 bases and J by 6 bases, and 11 bases separated the two germline ends. The CDR3 sequence is CASLRAANSPLHF. CDR3 coding DNA: TGTGCCAGCCTCCGGGCCGCTAATTCACCCCTCCACTTT.

The chain combines TRBV12-3 or TRBV12-4 with TRBJ2-3; D gene ambiguous. Between the trimmed V and J ends, which lost 5 bases and 12 bases, there was a span of 18 bases. The CDR3 totals 13 residues. CDR3 in DNA: TGTGCCAGCAGTACCTTACAGCTATGGCCACAGTATTTT. It specifies CASSTLQLWPQYF.

The V gene is TRBV15, the J gene TRBJ1-5; the D gene is possibly TRBD1 (6 bases). The CDR3 runs 15 residues. Germline values: CDR1 LNHNV, CDR2 YYDKDF (reference sequence). Trimming took 0 bases from V and 4 from J, leaving 10 bases between them. CDR3: CATSREWTANQPQHF. The CDR3, as DNA: TGTGCCACCAGCAGAGAATGGACAGCTAATCAGCCCCAGCATTTT.

This clonotype was recorded at least ten times. The chain combines TRBV12-3 or TRBV12-4 with TRBJ1-5; D is unresolved. The V and J ends lost 7 bases and 5 bases respectively, with 9 bases between them. This CDR3 has 12 residues. This chain's CDR3 is CASKWGHQPQHF. The DNA of the CDR3 is TGTGCCAGCAAGTGGGGTCATCAGCCCCAGCATTTT.

This clonotype was seen ten or more times. The J gene is TRBJ1-5, the V gene TRBV6-1; 7 bases are a match to TRBD1. Germline CDR1 and CDR2: MNHNS and SASEGT. This CDR3 is 15 amino acids long. J gave up 0 bases and V 6 bases, and 5 bases lay outside the gene matches. CDR3 region: CASRLDRFSNQPQHF. DNA of the CDR3: TGTGCCAGCAGGCTGGACAGGTTTAGCAATCAGCCCCAGCATTTT.

J is TRBJ2-5 and V is TRBV6-1; D perhaps matches TRBD2 (6 bases). This CDR3 comprises 16 residues. Germline V gives CDR1 MNHNS, CDR2 SASEGT. The V end lost 7 bases, the J end lost 5 bases, and 23 bases lay between the germline ends. In nucleotides, the CDR3 is TGTGCCAGCAAACACACCGGTCTAGCGAAAAAGGAGACCCAGTACTTC. It specifies CASKHTGLAKKETQYF.

Note on this clonotype: A much larger clone is a single base away; this may be a read error. V usage is TRBV12-3 or TRBV12-4 and J usage is TRBJ2-2, with TRBD1 identical over 8 bases. This CDR3 region has 15 residues. Here the CDR3 DNA reads TGTGCCAGCATCTCCCGGGACAGGAACACCGGGGAGCTGTCTTTT. This sequence encodes CASISRDRNTGELSF.

The chain employs TRBV10-3 and TRBJ2-5; TRBD2 agrees at 7 bases. Germline CDR1 reads ENHRY; CDR2 reads SYGVKD. Germline trimming cut 3 bases from V and 5 bases from J; bases unmatched to any gene: 6. The CDR3 covers 14 residues. The CDR3 nucleotides are TGTGCCATCAGTGATGGGGGGGAGGGGGAGACCCAGTACTTC. Translated, it gives CAISDGGEGETQYF.

This clonotype was counted ten times or more. The chain joins TRBV7-2 to TRBJ1-1; no reliable D call. Germline CDR1 SGHTA, CDR2 FQGNSA. This CDR3 is 11 amino acids long. Trimming left V 4 bases short and J 5 bases short, with 5 bases between. The CDR3 coding sequence is TGTGCCAGCAGCTCCCATACTGAAGCTTTCTTT. It encodes CASSSHTEAFF.

This chain links TRBV4-1 with TRBJ2-7; 10 bases are a match to TRBD1. The CDR3 consists of 15 residues. V lost 0 bases to trimming and J lost 4 bases; unmatched junction nucleotides: 3. Germline lookup yields CDR1 MGHRA and CDR2 YSYEKL. CDR3 in amino acids: CASSQERQGAYEQYF. The CDR3 DNA reads TGCGCCAGCAGCCAAGAACGACAGGGGGCTTACGAGCAGTACTTC.

Many counts were recorded for this clonotype. The V call is TRBV5-5, the J call TRBJ2-7; D may match TRBD1 or TRBD2 (5 bases each). The germline V gene encodes CDR1 SGHKS and CDR2 YYEKEE (reference sequence). There are 14 residues in the CDR3. Trimming cost V 3 bases and J 0 bases, with 10 bases left between them. The CDR3 DNA is TGTGCCAGCAGCTCGGGACGAAGCTCCTACGAGCAGTACTTC. It encodes CASSSGRSSYEQYF.

The chain is built from TRBV20-1 and TRBJ2-1; 9 bases match TRBD2. The CDR3 sequence is 17 residues long. V trimming: 6 bases; J trimming: 12 bases; junction bases outside the gene matches: 24. CDR1 is DFQATT and CDR2 is SNEGSKA in the germline V gene (reference sequence). The DNA for the CDR3 is TGCAGTGCCAGCAGTGCGGACCTCTCGGCGGGGGGGCCGCCGCAGTTCTTC. This translates into CSASSADLSAGGPPQFF.

This clonotype has a handful of counts. The CDR3 DNA sequence: TGTGCCAGCAGTGGGACTAGCGGGGGCACAGATACGCAGTATTTT. Protein product: CASSGTSGGTDTQYF. The J gene is TRBJ2-3, the V gene TRBV6-4, with TRBD2 identical over 12 bases. Germline CDR1 reads MRHNA; CDR2 reads SNTAGT. The CDR3 contains 15 residues. Trimming cost V 4 bases and J 1 base; bases outside gene matches: 0.

At least ten counts were recorded for this clonotype. The V call is TRBV20-1, the J call TRBJ2-2; 10 nucleotides line up with TRBD1. CDR3 length equals 16 residues. Germline loops: CDR1 DFQATT, CDR2 SNEGSKA (reference sequence). The V gene end was trimmed by 4 bases and the J gene end by 4 bases; junction bases not matched to a gene: 9. CDR3 sequence: CSAKTTGTGVTGELFF. The DNA for the CDR3 is TGCAGTGCTAAGACCACCGGGACAGGGGTCACCGGGGAGCTGTTTTTT.

This chain uses TRBV29-1 with TRBJ1-1; 11 bases match TRBD1. The CDR3 has 12 residues. The trim removed 8 bases at V and 7 bases at J, leaving 6 bases unmatched. CDR1 and CDR2 (germline): SQVTM, ANQGSEA. In nucleotides, the CDR3 is TGCAGCACGGACAGGGGGCGCGTTGAAGCTTTCTTT. Its protein is CSTDRGRVEAFF.

This chain uses TRBV11-2 with TRBJ1-2; 8 bases align to TRBD1. The CDR3 is made up of 14 amino acids. The V gene end was trimmed by 4 bases and the J gene end by 6 bases; junction bases not matched to a gene: 7. Looked up from germline, CDR1 is SGHAT and CDR2 is FQNNGV. The CDR3 spells CASSSRTGTDGYTF. DNA of the CDR3: TGTGCCAGCAGCTCCCGGACAGGGACGGATGGCTACACCTTC.

The rearrangement links TRBV20-1 to TRBJ2-5; no firm D call. Trimming pared 1 base from V and 0 bases from J, leaving 6 bases between. The CDR3 length is 13 residues. The germline gives CDR1 DFQATT, CDR2 SNEGSKA (reference sequence). CDR3 sequence (DNA): TGCAGTGCTAGAGCCGGCTACCAAGAGACCCAGTACTTC. This encodes CSARAGYQETQYF.

This clonotype was counted at least ten times. The chain is built from TRBV5-1 and TRBJ2-7; D is possibly TRBD1 or TRBD2 (5 bases each). Trimming removed 4 bases at V and 2 bases at J, with 16 bases between. This CDR3 is 15 amino acids long. Per germline, CDR1 SGHRS and CDR2 YFSETQ. Written as DNA, the CDR3 is TGCGCCAGCAGCAAATACCGGGACGGGCCCTACGAGCAGTACTTC. Translating it yields CASSKYRDGPYEQYF.

The CDR3 here is CAISEGGVNEQFF. DNA for the CDR3: TGTGCCATCAGTGAGGGGGGGGTTAATGAGCAGTTCTTC. The rearrangement links TRBV10-3 to TRBJ2-1, with 7 bases aligning to TRBD2. The V gene end was trimmed by 2 bases and the J gene end by 7 bases; junction bases not matched to a gene: 2. CDR1 and CDR2 from the germline V gene are ENHRY and SYGVKD. This CDR3 has 13 amino acids.

This chain links TRBV19 with TRBJ2-3; weak D call: TRBD2 (6 bases). V dropped 3 bases and J dropped 0 bases, with 19 bases sitting between them. Germline values: CDR1 LNHDA, CDR2 SQIVND (reference sequence). This CDR3 comprises 18 residues. In DNA, the CDR3 is TGTGCCAGTAGTATCAGGAATTTGCGGGACGGTAGCACAGATACGCAGTATTTT. Protein sequence: CASSIRNLRDGSTDTQYF.

With regard to this clonotype: A much bigger clone sits one base away, suggesting this may be a read error. The CDR3 does not end in the conserved phenylalanine or tryptophan, so this is likely a read error. This chain uses TRBV11-1 with TRBJ1-3; possibly TRBD1 for D (6 bases). The V end was cut by 8 bases, the J end by 3 bases, with 23 bases between. This CDR3 spans 17 amino acids. The V gene's germline CDR1 is SGHAT and CDR2 FQDESV (reference sequence). This CDR3 is CASGHRVGLVVGNTIYS. In DNA, the CDR3 is TGTGCCAGCGGACACAGGGTCGGATTAGTTGTTGGAAACACCATATATTCT.